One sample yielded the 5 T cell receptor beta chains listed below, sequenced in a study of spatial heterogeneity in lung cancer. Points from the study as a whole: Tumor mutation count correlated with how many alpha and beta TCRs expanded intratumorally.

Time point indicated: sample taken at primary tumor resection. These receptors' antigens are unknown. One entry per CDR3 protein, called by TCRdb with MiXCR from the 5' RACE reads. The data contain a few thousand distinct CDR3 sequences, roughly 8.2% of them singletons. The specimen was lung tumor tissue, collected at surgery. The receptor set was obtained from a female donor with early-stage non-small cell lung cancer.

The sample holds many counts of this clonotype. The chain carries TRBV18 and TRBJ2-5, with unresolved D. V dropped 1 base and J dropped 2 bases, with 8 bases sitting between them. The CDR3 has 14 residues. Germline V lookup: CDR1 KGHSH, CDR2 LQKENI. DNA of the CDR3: TGTGCCAGCTCACCACGGCCAGCGCAAGAGACCCAGTACTTC. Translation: CASSPRPAQETQYF.

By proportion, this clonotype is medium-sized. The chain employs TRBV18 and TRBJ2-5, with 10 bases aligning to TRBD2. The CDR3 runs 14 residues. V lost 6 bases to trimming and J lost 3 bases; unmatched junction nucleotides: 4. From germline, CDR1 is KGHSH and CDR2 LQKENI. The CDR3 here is CASSPSGREETQYF. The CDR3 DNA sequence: TGTGCCAGCTCCCCTAGCGGGAGAGAAGAGACCCAGTACTTC.

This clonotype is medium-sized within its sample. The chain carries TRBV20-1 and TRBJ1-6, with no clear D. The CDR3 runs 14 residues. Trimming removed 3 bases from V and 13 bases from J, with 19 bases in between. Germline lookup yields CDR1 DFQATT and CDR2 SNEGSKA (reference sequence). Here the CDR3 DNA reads TGCAGTGCTAGTATTGCGCACGGATTTTCGCCCCTCCACTTT. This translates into CSASIAHGFSPLHF.

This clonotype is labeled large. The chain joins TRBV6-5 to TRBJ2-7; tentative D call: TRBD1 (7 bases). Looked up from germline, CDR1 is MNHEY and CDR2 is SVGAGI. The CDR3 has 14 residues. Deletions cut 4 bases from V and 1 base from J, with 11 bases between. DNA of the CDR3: TGTGCCAGCAGTTCGCGGGACAGTTCCTACGAGCAGTACTTC. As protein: CASSSRDSSYEQYF.

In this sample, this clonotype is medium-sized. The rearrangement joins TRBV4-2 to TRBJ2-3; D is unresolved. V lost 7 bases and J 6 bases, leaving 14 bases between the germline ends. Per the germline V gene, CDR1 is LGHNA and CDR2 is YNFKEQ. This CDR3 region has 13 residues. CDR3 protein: CASTKSLGDTQYF. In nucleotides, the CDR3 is TGTGCCAGCACCAAATCCCTAGGGGATACGCAGTATTTT.